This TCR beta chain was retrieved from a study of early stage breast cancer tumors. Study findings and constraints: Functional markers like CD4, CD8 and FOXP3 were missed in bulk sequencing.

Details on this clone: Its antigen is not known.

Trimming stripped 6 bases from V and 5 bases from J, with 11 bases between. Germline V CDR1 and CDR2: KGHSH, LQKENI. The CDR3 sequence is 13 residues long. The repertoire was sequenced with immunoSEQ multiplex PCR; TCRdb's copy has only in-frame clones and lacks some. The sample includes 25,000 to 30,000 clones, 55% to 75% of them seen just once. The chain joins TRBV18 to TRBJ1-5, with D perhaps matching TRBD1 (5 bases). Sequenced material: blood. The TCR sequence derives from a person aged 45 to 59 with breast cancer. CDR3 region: CASSSGGDQPQHF. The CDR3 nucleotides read TGTGCCAGCTCTTCTGGGGGGGATCAGCCCCAGCATTTT.